The clone carrying this T cell receptor beta chain turned up a few times. This specimen comes from a study of blood T cells in healthy people across ages. Total RNA amounts of at least 6 micrograms were extracted per sample. Together with a sample-barcoded 5' primer, a J-beta primer mix was included in a second PCR lasting about 6 to 11 cycles. TCRdb used MiXCR to reprocess the 5' RACE reads, holding one entry per CDR3 protein. Here the sample spans about 1.8 million distinct CDR3 sequences, roughly 50% being singletons. V lost 4 bases to trimming and J lost 0 bases, with 10 bases between them. This CDR3 has 16 amino acids. CDR1 and CDR2 (germline): SGHAT, FQDESV (reference sequence).

Input material: blood. The chain joins TRBV11-1 to TRBJ2-6; no reliable D call. The TCR comes from a woman in her thirties or forties in good health. The CDR3 sequence is CASSSSDVSGANVLTF. CDR3 nucleotides: TGTGCCAGCAGCTCATCGGATGTCTCTGGGGCCAACGTCCTGACTTTC.